Sequencing of this TCR beta chain was carried out in a study of blood T cells in healthy people across ages. Alongside a J-beta primer mix, a sample-barcoded 5' primer served in a second PCR lasting roughly 6 to 11 cycles. TCRdb recomputed calls from the 5' RACE reads with MiXCR, one row per CDR3 protein. The sample lists roughly 500,000 distinct CDR3 sequences, roughly a quarter occurring once. On this clonotype itself: Its antigen remains unknown.

The donors, aged 6 to 90, were healthy Caucasians from Russia. Whenever a sample was processed, at least 7 million PBMCs were isolated. Study-wide findings and caveats: Researchers deemed the diversity estimates from one million T cells underestimates.

Germline V gene sequence: CDR1 SGHTA, CDR2 FQGTGA. Trimming pared 2 bases from V and 4 bases from J, leaving 10 bases between. This CDR3 is built from 14 residues. V gene TRBV7-3 combines with J gene TRBJ2-3; D is ambiguous. The sample was blood. The receptor comes from a woman in her 70s in good health. CDR3 bases: TGTGCCAGCAGCTTACAGCGTTTGCCAGATACGCAGTATTTT. The encoded protein is CASSLQRLPDTQYF. Using reference TRBV7-3 and TRBJ2-3 for the parts outside the CDR3, the full variable domain is GAGVSQTPSNKVTEKGKYVELRCDPISGHTALYWYRQSLGQGPEFLIYFQGTGAADDSGLPNDRFFAVRPEGSVSTLKIQRTERGDSAVYLCASSLQRLPDTQYFGPGTRLTVL.